Listed below are T cell receptor beta chains from one sample, sequenced in a study of blood T cells in healthy people across ages. TCRdb recomputed calls from the 5' RACE reads with MiXCR, one row per CDR3 protein. The sample includes hundreds of thousands of distinct CDR3 sequences, 20% to 25% seen only once; the top ten take roughly 3.7%. Specimen: blood. The receptor source for this set is a man between 65 and 85 years old in good health. CDR3s leave out the opening cysteine and the closing phenylalanine or tryptophan. Each record gives: clone size, V gene, D gene, CDR3 protein. A D gene is named only where the DNA matches it firmly. A clone size is listed for some rows: how often the clone was seen (once, few, many), or a class if it is expanded.

clone size: many; V gene: TRBV4-3; D gene: TRBD2; CDR3 protein: ASSQDFREGLYNEQF
clone size: few; V gene: TRBV12-3/TRBV12-4; D gene: TRBD1; CDR3 protein: ASTTGTGPYEQY
clone size: few; V gene: TRBV5-4; D gene: TRBD1; CDR3 protein: ASRPGQPETQY
clone size: -; V gene: TRBV28; D gene: TRBD1; CDR3 protein: ASSPRTGAQPQH
clone size: -; V gene: TRBV9; D gene: -; CDR3 protein: ASSQGPGDTQY
clone size: few; V gene: TRBV5-1; D gene: TRBD2; CDR3 protein: ASSSTSGSSETQY
clone size: -; V gene: TRBV7-2; D gene: -; CDR3 protein: ASQRGANYGYT
clone size: -; V gene: TRBV5-1; D gene: -; CDR3 protein: ASSLSGDPYEQY
clone size: -; V gene: TRBV12-3/TRBV12-4; D gene: -; CDR3 protein: ASSPMRRETQY
clone size: few; V gene: TRBV18; D gene: -; CDR3 protein: ASSPLQDSQETQY
clone size: few; V gene: TRBV20-1; D gene: -; CDR3 protein: SARDISGRTEQL
clone size: -; V gene: TRBV4-1; D gene: TRBD1; CDR3 protein: ASSPIQGEDEKLF
clone size: many; V gene: TRBV28; D gene: -; CDR3 protein: ASSLIGTEQY
clone size: -; V gene: TRBV24-1; D gene: -; CDR3 protein: ATSDSPLDEQY
clone size: few; V gene: TRBV3-1; D gene: -; CDR3 protein: ASSQDSGRYEQF
clone size: few; V gene: TRBV5-1; D gene: TRBD2; CDR3 protein: ASSFLAEVNTGELF
clone size: -; V gene: TRBV6-1; D gene: TRBD2; CDR3 protein: ASSGTRNYNEQF
clone size: -; V gene: TRBV6-5; D gene: -; CDR3 protein: ASGLGFNQPQH
clone size: -; V gene: TRBV20-1; D gene: TRBD2; CDR3 protein: SARDLTGGPRQY
clone size: few; V gene: TRBV7-9; D gene: TRBD1; CDR3 protein: ASSWGQGAGDTQY
clone size: few; V gene: TRBV6-5; D gene: TRBD2; CDR3 protein: ASRIAGGQETQY
clone size: -; V gene: TRBV3-1; D gene: -; CDR3 protein: ASSHDGRSGANVLT
clone size: -; V gene: TRBV20-1; D gene: -; CDR3 protein: SARVSATNEQF
clone size: many; V gene: TRBV5-1; D gene: TRBD1; CDR3 protein: ASSLWDRGAEQF
clone size: -; V gene: TRBV25-1; D gene: TRBD1; CDR3 protein: ASSESPGQGYEQY